Each of the 18 T cell receptor beta chains below was sequenced from the same sample in a study of cytomegalovirus exposure and HLA in healthy donors. A multiplex PCR was run with 60 Vbeta primers and 13 Jbeta primers. Some clones are missing from TCRdb's copy, which holds only in-frame ones; the method was immunoSEQ multiplex PCR. The table lists 180,000 or so clones, about 80% of them singletons, with 1.5% to 2% in the top ten. The sequencing input was PBMCs. The receptors stem from a woman in her twenties or thirties in good health and CMV-seronegative.

This chain links TRBV30 with TRBJ1-1; D is ambiguous. Germline CDR1 GTSNPN, CDR2 SVGIG (reference sequence). V lost 0 bases to trimming and J lost 0 bases, with 8 bases between them. The CDR3 totals 14 residues. In nucleotides, the CDR3 is TGTGCCTGGAGTGTTGCAGGCATGAACACTGAAGCTTTCTTT. Its protein product is CAWSVAGMNTEAFF. Combining the CDR3 with reference TRBV30 and TRBJ1-1 gives the whole variable domain SQTIHQWPATLVQPVGSPLSLECTVEGTSNPNLYWYRQAAGRGLQLLFYSVGIGQISSEVPQNLSASRPQDRQFILSSKKLLLSDSGFYLCAWSVAGMNTEAFFGQGTRLTVV.

This rearrangement joins TRBV2 to TRBJ2-2; D not certain. The germline CDR1 and CDR2 sequences are SNHLY and FYNNEI. This CDR3 is 16 amino acids long. Trimming cost V 1 base and J 6 bases, with 15 bases left between them. The CDR3 here is CASSEERFIVSGELFF. CDR3 nucleotide sequence: TGTGCCAGCAGTGAAGAGAGGTTTATTGTTTCCGGGGAGCTGTTTTTT.

This chain links TRBV5-4 with TRBJ2-7; 8 positions match TRBD1. The CDR3 is 14 amino acids. Germline values: CDR1 SGHNT, CDR2 YYREEE (reference sequence). V lost 2 bases to trimming and J lost 5 bases; unmatched junction nucleotides: 6. This CDR3 reads CASSFRDRTNEQYF. In nucleotides, the CDR3 is TGTGCCAGCAGCTTCCGGGACAGGACTAACGAGCAGTACTTC.

J is TRBJ2-5 and V is TRBV4-1; 16 bases map to TRBD2. Germline V gene data show CDR1 as MGHRA and CDR2 as YSYEKL. The CDR3 is 18 amino acids. Trimming at V came to 1 base and at J to 4 bases, leaving 6 bases not matched to a gene. Written as DNA, the CDR3 is TGCGCCAGCAGCCAAGGGGGACTAGCGGGGGGGAAAGGAGAGACCCAGTACTTC. This gives the protein CASSQGGLAGGKGETQYF.

Note on this clone: Within the sample, other DNA sequences also encode this same CDR3. The chain has TRBV9 and TRBJ1-1; TRBD1 is a possible D gene (5 bases). V lost 5 bases, J lost 0 bases, and 11 bases lay in between. This CDR3 is built from 14 residues. CDR1 and CDR2 from the germline V gene are SGDLS and YYNGEE. The CDR3 sequence: CASSAGFMNTEAFF. In nucleotides, the CDR3 is TGTGCCAGCAGTGCAGGGTTTATGAACACTGAAGCTTTCTTT.

V gene TRBV4-2 combines with J gene TRBJ2-2, with 8 bases fitting TRBD2. The V segment lost 1 base and the J segment 8 bases; nucleotides outside the gene matches: 9. The length of the CDR3 is 16 residues. Per the germline V gene, CDR1 is LGHNA and CDR2 is YNFKEQ. CDR3 residues: CASSQAVPGGGGELFF. CDR3 nucleotides: TGTGCCAGCAGCCAAGCTGTGCCGGGGGGGGGTGGGGAGCTGTTTTTT.

V usage is TRBV5-1 and J usage is TRBJ1-1, with D unclear. Germline CDR1 reads SGHRS; CDR2 reads YFSETQ. The CDR3 spans 13 residues. V was trimmed by 0 bases and J by 1 base, leaving 4 bases between them. The CDR3 sequence: CASSLEPNTEAFF. As DNA, the CDR3 is TGCGCCAGCAGCTTGGAGCCGAACACTGAAGCTTTCTTT. The whole variable domain, filled in from reference TRBV5-1 and TRBJ1-1, reads KAGVTQTPRYLIKTRGQQVTLSCSPISGHRSVSWYQQTPGQGLQFLFEYFSETQRNKGNFPGRFSGRQFSNSRSEMNVSTLELGDSALYLCASSLEPNTEAFFGQGTRLTVV.

This clone was detected only a few times. V and J are TRBV27 and TRBJ2-7; no definite D call. The ends were cut back, 3 bases at V and 3 bases at J, with 12 bases in the middle. This CDR3 is built from 14 residues. Looked up from germline, CDR1 is MNHEY and CDR2 is SMNVEV (reference sequence). CDR3 in DNA: TGTGCCAGCAGTTTTCGTTCAGGTGTCTACGAGCAGTACTTC. Residues: CASSFRSGVYEQYF.

This chain uses TRBV4-1 with TRBJ1-2, with 8 bases lining up with TRBD1. The length of the CDR3 is 14 residues. V dropped 4 bases and J dropped 0; count of bases not matched to a gene: 1. CDR1 and CDR2 from the germline V gene are MGHRA and YSYEKL. This CDR3 reads CASSLDRANYGYTF. As DNA, the CDR3 is TGCGCCAGCAGCCTGGACAGGGCTAACTATGGCTACACCTTC.

The chain links TRBV7-3 to TRBJ1-6; maybe TRBD1 (6 bases). V was shortened by 0 bases and J by 10 bases, with 13 bases between the two germline ends. The germline CDR1 and CDR2 sequences are SGHTA and FQGTGA. The CDR3 runs to 15 residues. This CDR3 reads CASSLTQGRASPLHF. Here the CDR3 DNA reads TGTGCCAGCAGCTTAACGCAGGGGCGGGCGTCACCCCTCCACTTT.

This clone showed up just a few times. V and J are TRBV7-9 and TRBJ2-7; 9 bases are a match to TRBD1. Unmatched junction bases numbered 2, after V lost 1 base and J lost 1 base. Germline V lookup: CDR1 SEHNR, CDR2 FQNEAQ (reference sequence). CDR3 length: 15 amino acids. CDR3: CASSLGGTGSYEQYF. In DNA, the CDR3 is TGTGCCAGCAGCTTAGGTGGGACAGGGTCCTACGAGCAGTACTTC.

J is TRBJ1-4 and V is TRBV6-5; 8 bases line up with TRBD1. V dropped 6 bases and J dropped 7; count of bases not matched to a gene: 7. The CDR3 covers 14 residues. Germline V gene sequence: CDR1 MNHEY, CDR2 SVGAGI. CDR3 in DNA: TGTGCCAGCAGACCTGGACAGGGAGGTGAAAAACTGTTTTTT. This codes for CASRPGQGGEKLFF.

This clone was seen only a few times. The CDR3 DNA is TGTGCCAGCAGTGACCGGGGACAGGCTAACACTGAAGCTTTCTTT. Amino acids: CASSDRGQANTEAFF. This chain links TRBV6-4 with TRBJ1-1, with 8 nucleotides matching TRBD1. The CDR3 extends over 15 amino acids. CDR1 is MRHNA and CDR2 is SNTAGT in the germline V gene. The trim removed 2 bases at V and 2 bases at J, leaving 4 bases unmatched.

The chain combines TRBV6-1 with TRBJ1-5; D is perhaps TRBD1 (6 bases). The CDR3 sequence is 17 residues long. The germline gives CDR1 MNHNS, CDR2 SASEGT. The V end lost 4 bases, the J end lost 5 bases, and 21 bases lay between the germline ends. The DNA for the CDR3 is TGTGCCAGCAGTGTCCCCCGGACAGACTCGCGGCATCAGCCCCAGCATTTT. Translated, it gives CASSVPRTDSRHQPQHF.

The chain recombines TRBV6-6 with TRBJ2-5, with D maybe TRBD2 (6 bases). The CDR3 is made up of 13 amino acids. V lost 7 bases, J lost 5 bases, and 14 bases lay in between. Germline assignment: CDR1 MNHNY and CDR2 SVGAGI (reference sequence). The CDR3 protein is CASIGGATETQYF. CDR3 in DNA: TGTGCCAGCATCGGAGGGGCGACGGAGACCCAGTACTTC.

This clone has only a few counts. The chain joins TRBV4-3 to TRBJ2-7; 8 nucleotides align to TRBD1. Looked up from germline, CDR1 is LGHNA and CDR2 is YSLEER. There are 16 residues in the CDR3. V was clipped by 1 base and J by 7 bases; unmatched bases: 12. The CDR3 loop reads CASSQAPGTGSDEQYF. The CDR3 region has the DNA TGCGCCAGCAGCCAAGCCCCCGGGACAGGTAGCGATGAGCAGTACTTC.

This clone was seen once. The rearrangement joins TRBV2 to TRBJ2-3; TRBD2 matches 8 bases. This CDR3 has 14 residues. Germline trimming cut 10 bases from V and 10 bases from J; bases unmatched to any gene: 16. Germline values: CDR1 SNHLY, CDR2 FYNNEI. For the CDR3, the DNA is TGTGCCACTCCGAATAGCGGGGAAGGGATTCCGCAGTATTTT. Protein sequence: CATPNSGEGIPQYF.

This rearrangement joins TRBV9 to TRBJ1-1, with 11 bases matching TRBD1. The V and J ends lost 4 bases and 2 bases, in that order; junction bases with no gene match: 13. This CDR3 comprises 18 residues. Germline V gene data show CDR1 as SGDLS and CDR2 as YYNGEE. The DNA for the CDR3 is TGTGCCAGCAGCCCTTTTGGACAGGGGGCGCAACTAAACACTGAAGCTTTCTTT. Translation gives CASSPFGQGAQLNTEAFF.